The 30 T cell receptor beta chains listed next were all sequenced from one sample in a study of blood T cells in healthy people across ages. A second PCR of roughly 7 to 11 cycles used a sample-barcoded 5' primer and a J-beta primer mix. TCRdb re-analysed the 5' RACE reads in MiXCR, keeping a single row per CDR3 protein. The repertoire holds approximately 680,000 distinct CDR3 sequences, approximately 29% seen once, with approximately 15% in the top ten. The material sequenced was blood. These receptors all come from a woman at least 80 years old in good health.

In this sample, this clonotype turned up many times. CDR3 sequence reads: CASSPRTSGGRETQYF. CDR3 bases: TGTGCCAGCAGTCCCAGGACTAGCGGGGGTAGAGAGACCCAGTACTTC. The chain is built from TRBV6-5 and TRBJ2-5; 13 positions match TRBD2. The germline gives CDR1 MNHEY, CDR2 SVGAGI. The CDR3 has 16 residues. After removal of 5 bases from V and 4 bases from J, the junction contained 7 bases not matched to a gene.

This clonotype was picked up many times. The chain carries TRBV30 and TRBJ2-3; D ambiguous. Germline-derived CDR1 and CDR2 are GTSNPN and SVGIG (reference sequence). Trimming left V 8 bases short and J 4 bases short, with 13 bases between. This CDR3 is built from 12 residues. The chain's CDR3 is CARAVQADTQYF. The CDR3, as DNA: TGTGCCCGGGCAGTTCAGGCAGATACGCAGTATTTT.

The chain employs TRBV28 and TRBJ1-5; maybe TRBD1 (5 bases). The V gene's germline CDR1 is MDHEN and CDR2 SYDVKM. The CDR3 sequence is 15 residues long. V was clipped by 1 base and J by 4 bases, with 11 bases between them. The CDR3 DNA sequence: TGTGCCAGCAGTTTATCTCTGGCAGGGAATCAGCCCCAGCATTTT. Its protein is CASSLSLAGNQPQHF.

The rearrangement links TRBV7-9 to TRBJ1-4, with 7 bases aligning to TRBD1. Germline V gene lookup returns CDR1 SEHNR and CDR2 FQNEAQ (reference sequence). Trimming removed 2 bases from V and 6 bases from J; junction bases left unmatched: 9. CDR3 length: 16 amino acids. The CDR3 is CASSLFRQGLDEKLFF. The DNA for the CDR3 is TGTGCCAGCAGCTTATTTCGACAGGGCCTCGATGAAAAACTGTTTTTT.

This clonotype was counted only a few times. The chain is built from TRBV20-1 and TRBJ1-2, with TRBD1 identical over 7 bases. The CDR3 sequence is 15 residues long. Trimming removed 3 bases from V and 3 bases from J; junction bases left unmatched: 10. Germline V gives CDR1 DFQATT, CDR2 SNEGSKA (reference sequence). In DNA form, the CDR3 reads TGCAGTGCTAGTGAAACAGGGGCCCCTCACTATGGCTACACCTTC. As protein: CSASETGAPHYGYTF.

In this sample, this clonotype turned up many times. The chain couples TRBV7-2 to TRBJ2-6; 7 nucleotides match TRBD1. Looked up from germline, CDR1 is SGHTA and CDR2 is FQGNSA. The CDR3 runs 18 residues. V shed 6 bases and J 0 bases; nucleotides not matched to a gene: 11. The CDR3 reads CASRTHRGRGSGANVLTF. In DNA, the CDR3 is TGTGCCAGCAGGACGCACAGGGGACGTGGCTCTGGGGCCAACGTCCTGACTTTC.

Turning to this clonotype: A much larger clonotype is one base distant, so this may be a read error. V usage is TRBV6-1 and J usage is TRBJ2-3; no clear D. Between the trimmed V and J ends, which lost 6 bases and 2 bases, there was a span of 12 bases. The CDR3 contains 14 residues. Germline lookup yields CDR1 MNHNS and CDR2 SASEGT. The CDR3 DNA is TGTGCCAGCAGAAAAGGCCAGGTCACAGATACGCAGTATTTT. It codes for CASRKGQVTDTQYF.

This clonotype occurred many times. The chain couples TRBV20-1 to TRBJ2-7, with 16 bases lining up with TRBD2. Germline values: CDR1 DFQATT, CDR2 SNEGSKA (reference sequence). V dropped 6 bases and J dropped 5; count of bases not matched to a gene: 10. This CDR3 has 16 residues. DNA for the CDR3: TGCAGTGCCGCCTCCGGGACTAGCGGGGGGGTCGACGAGCAGTACTTC. Translation gives CSAASGTSGGVDEQYF.

This clonotype was counted at least ten times. The chain couples TRBV18 to TRBJ2-5; D call uncertain. CDR1 KGHSH and CDR2 LQKENI come from the germline V gene. V was clipped by 3 bases and J by 2 bases, with 16 bases between them. The length of the CDR3 is 16 residues. The CDR3 nucleotides are TGTGCCAGCTCACCTTTATCGTCGACACGGCAAGAGACCCAGTACTTC. This translates into CASSPLSSTRQETQYF. Based on the CDR3 plus reference TRBV18 and TRBJ2-5, the full variable domain is NAGVMQNPRHLVRRRGQEARLRCSPMKGHSHVYWYRQLPEEGLKFMVYLQKENIIDESGMPKERFSAEFPKEGPSILRIQQVVRGDSAAYFCASSPLSSTRQETQYFGPGTRLLVL.

This clonotype was detected only a few times. This may be a read error: a much more frequent sequence differs by one nucleotide. The rearrangement uses TRBV4-1 and TRBJ2-5, with TRBD1 matching over 7 bases. The CDR3 is made up of 15 amino acids. J gave up 11 bases and V 1 base, and 13 bases lay outside the gene matches. Germline values: CDR1 MGHRA, CDR2 YSYEKL. CDR3 nucleotide sequence: TGCGCCAGCAGCCAAGGGGGGACAGCCTACAATGAGCAGTACTTC. Its translation is CASSQGGTAYNEQYF.

This clonotype was seen ten or more times. The chain has TRBV24-1 and TRBJ2-7; D unclear. This CDR3 is built from 12 residues. Germline V CDR1 and CDR2: KGHDR, SFDVKD. Trimming removed 2 bases from V and 5 bases from J, with 6 bases in between. CDR3 DNA: TGTGCCACCAGTGATTCGGCTGACGAGCAGTACTTC. It encodes CATSDSADEQYF.

This clonotype occurred once. The rearrangement uses TRBV20-1 and TRBJ2-7; 12 bases line up with TRBD2. The CDR3 has 14 residues. Germline V gene sequence: CDR1 DFQATT, CDR2 SNEGSKA (reference sequence). Losses at the gene ends were 6 bases for V and 1 base for J; bases not matched to a gene: 4. This CDR3 is CSAPTSGRSYEQYF. Here the CDR3 DNA reads TGCAGTGCCCCCACTAGCGGGAGGTCCTACGAGCAGTACTTC.

This clonotype was detected ten times or more. This chain uses TRBV7-2 with TRBJ2-6; 9 bases map to TRBD2. V shed 3 bases and J 0 bases; nucleotides not matched to a gene: 3. The CDR3 has 17 residues. Germline CDR1 is SGHTA and CDR2 is FQGNSA. CDR3 protein: CASSFSSGSSGANVLTF. Here the CDR3 DNA reads TGTGCCAGCAGCTTTAGTAGCGGGAGCTCTGGGGCCAACGTCCTGACTTTC.

This clonotype has ten or more counts. V and J are TRBV10-3 and TRBJ2-1; D is perhaps TRBD1 (6 bases). Trimming shortened V by 11 bases and J by 9 bases, and 35 bases separated the two germline ends. The CDR3 is made up of 18 amino acids. From germline, CDR1 is ENHRY and CDR2 SYGVKD. As DNA, the CDR3 is TGTGCCGCTGGGGGCTTACTAGTTCGTCTGGGTACTGATGCTGAGCAGTTCTTC. As protein: CAAGGLLVRLGTDAEQFF.

The chain combines TRBV12-3 or TRBV12-4 with TRBJ1-3, with D unresolved. The CDR3 has 15 residues. The ends were cut back, 7 bases at V and 0 bases at J, with 13 bases in the middle. The CDR3 region is CASTFGWASGNTIYF. As DNA, the CDR3 is TGTGCCAGCACTTTCGGGTGGGCCTCTGGAAACACCATATATTTT.

The chain joins TRBV7-2 to TRBJ2-5, with 15 bases matching TRBD2. With 5 bases clipped from V and 3 bases from J, the junction kept 4 bases outside the gene matches. This CDR3 comprises 16 residues. Germline CDR1 SGHTA, CDR2 FQGNSA. This CDR3 reads CASSKGLAGGEETQYF. DNA of the CDR3: TGTGCCAGCAGCAAGGGACTAGCGGGGGGAGAAGAGACCCAGTACTTC.

This clonotype was seen more than once but under ten times. The chain has TRBV4-2 and TRBJ2-7; unclear D gene. The DNA matches TRBJ2-5 better at its end, which makes the J call doubtful. This CDR3 spans 13 amino acids. Germline loops: CDR1 LGHNA, CDR2 YNFKEQ. The CDR3 spells CASSQGAGETQYF. Written as DNA, the CDR3 is TGTGCCAGCAGCCAAGGGGCTGGGGAGACCCAGTACTTC.

This clonotype was picked up many times. The rearrangement joins TRBV11-2 to TRBJ1-1; no clear D. Germline CDR1 SGHAT, CDR2 FQNNGV. V gave up 5 bases and J gave up 5 bases, with 21 bases separating them. CDR3 length: 16 amino acids. CDR3 nucleotides: TGTGCCAGCAGCCCTCATGGCGTATCGAGGAGGACTGAAGCTTTCTTT. It yields the protein CASSPHGVSRRTEAFF.

This rearrangement joins TRBV7-9 to TRBJ2-2; possible D gene TRBD1, 6 bases. The V and J ends lost 2 bases and 2 bases respectively, with 9 bases between them. The CDR3 runs 15 residues. The germline V gene encodes CDR1 SEHNR and CDR2 FQNEAQ (reference sequence). The CDR3 region is CASSLYRANTGELFF. Written as DNA, the CDR3 is TGTGCCAGCAGCTTATACAGGGCAAACACCGGGGAGCTGTTTTTT. The full variable domain, with the rest looked up from reference TRBV7-9 and TRBJ2-2, is DTGVSQNPRHKITKRGQNVTFRCDPISEHNRLYWYRQTLGQGPEFLTYFQNEAQLEKSRLLSDRFSAERPKGSFSTLEIQRTEQGDSAMYLCASSLYRANTGELFFGEGSRLTVL.

Ten or more counts support this clonotype. The chain is built from TRBV29-1 and TRBJ2-5; D gene unclear. The V and J ends lost 7 bases and 3 bases respectively, with 9 bases between them. CDR3 size: 11 residues. Germline V gene sequence: CDR1 SQVTM, CDR2 ANQGSEA. The CDR3 region has the DNA TGCAGCGCCGGGCAGAAAGAGACCCAGTACTTC. Amino acids: CSAGQKETQYF. Variable domain in full (rest from reference TRBV29-1 and TRBJ2-5): SAVISQKPSRDICQRGTSLTIQCQVDSQVTMMFWYRQQPGQSLTLIATANQGSEATYESGFVIDKFPISRPNLTFSTLTVSNMSPEDSSIYLCSAGQKETQYFGPGTRLLVL.

This clonotype was found many times. The chain employs TRBV7-6 and TRBJ2-7, with 7 nucleotides matching TRBD1. Trimming took 5 bases from V and 3 from J; bases not matched to a gene: 7. Germline V gene lookup returns CDR1 SGHVS and CDR2 FNYEAQ. The CDR3 is made up of 14 amino acids. The CDR3 nucleotides read TGTGCCAGCAGCCCCCGGACAGGTCACTACGAGCAGTACTTC. The encoded protein is CASSPRTGHYEQYF.

This clonotype has more than one count but fewer than ten. A much larger clone lies one base from this, so it may be a read error. The gene calls are TRBV14 and TRBJ2-1, with TRBD2 identical over 8 bases. This CDR3 spans 15 amino acids. Unmatched junction bases numbered 10, after V lost 5 bases and J lost 7 bases. The germline gives CDR1 SGHDN, CDR2 FVKESK. The CDR3 spells CASSVRAGAKNEQFF. In nucleotides, the CDR3 is TGTGCCAGCAGCGTACGAGCGGGGGCCAAGAATGAGCAGTTCTTC.

This clonotype was observed at least ten times. The chain employs TRBV6-2 or TRBV6-3 and TRBJ2-7, with 7 positions matching TRBD1. V dropped 6 bases and J dropped 5; count of bases not matched to a gene: 13. CDR1 is MNHEY and CDR2 is SVGEGT in the germline V gene. The CDR3 spans 15 residues. CDR3 sequence: CASSLPQGERNEQYF. DNA for the CDR3: TGTGCCAGCAGCCTCCCGCAGGGGGAGAGAAACGAGCAGTACTTC.

As regards this clonotype: Since a much larger clone is just one base distant, this may be a read error. The J gene is TRBJ2-5, the V gene TRBV6-6; the match to TRBD2 covers 9 bases. The J call may be mistaken, given a closer DNA end match to TRBJ2-1. Germline lookup yields CDR1 MNHNY and CDR2 SVGAGI (reference sequence). The length of the CDR3 is 15 residues. Here the CDR3 reads CATWDAGGVQETQFF. Written as DNA, the CDR3 is TGTGCCACCTGGGATGCGGGGGGGGTCCAAGAGACCCAGTTCTTC.

This clonotype was observed a single time. One junction end does not reproduce the germline sequence, and a read error may be involved. The chain joins TRBV13 to TRBJ1-1, with 8 bases identical to TRBD1. Germline-derived CDR1 and CDR2 are PRHDT and FYEKMQ (reference sequence). The CDR3 has 16 residues. The CDR3 DNA follows: TGTGCCAGCAGCACCACTACGGGACAGGTGAACACTGAAGTTTTCTTT. Translation: CASSTTTGQVNTEVFF.

Concerning this clonotype itself: A junction end diverges from the germline sequence, so it may reflect a read error. The chain uses TRBV2 and TRBJ2-6; perhaps TRBD1 as D (5 bases). Germline V CDR1 and CDR2: SNHLY, FYNNEI. The CDR3 has 16 amino acids. For the CDR3, the DNA is TGTGCCAGCACTTCAACCGTCCGCTCTGGGGCCAACGCCCTGACTTTC. This gives the protein CASTSTVRSGANALTF.

The sample holds a few counts of this clonotype. The chain combines TRBV4-3 with TRBJ1-5; weak D call: TRBD1 (5 bases). CDR1 and CDR2 from the germline V gene are LGHNA and YSLEER. The CDR3 loop spans 15 amino acids. V lost 0 bases and J 1 base, leaving 7 bases between the germline ends. CDR3 sequence (DNA): TGCGCCAGCAGCCAAGAGGGACGGAGCAATCAGCCCCAGCATTTT. This codes for CASSQEGRSNQPQHF.

As to this clonotype: A much larger clone sits a single nucleotide away, making a read error possible. The chain joins TRBV5-5 to TRBJ2-1, with D uncertain. The CDR3 spans 11 residues. The germline CDR1 and CDR2 sequences are SGHKS and YYEKEE (reference sequence). The CDR3 region is CASSDHNEQFF. The CDR3, as DNA: TGCGCCAGCAGCGATCACAATGAGCAGTTCTTC. The full variable domain, completed using reference TRBV5-5 and TRBJ2-1, is DAGVTQSPTHLIKTRGQQVTLRCSPISGHKSVSWYQQVLGQGPQFIFQYYEKEERGRGNFPDRFSARQFPNYSSELNVNALLLGDSALYLCASSDHNEQFFGPGTRLTVL.

This clonotype was recorded a few times. The J gene is TRBJ2-7, the V gene TRBV29-1; 12 bases line up with TRBD2. The CDR3 loop spans 13 amino acids. Germline V CDR1 and CDR2: SQVTM, ANQGSEA. The junction had 2 bases not matched to a gene; V was cut back by 4 bases and J by 4 bases. The CDR3 sequence is CSVALAGGYEQYF. CDR3 DNA: TGCAGCGTTGCTCTAGCGGGAGGGTACGAGCAGTACTTC.

The chain employs TRBV3-1 and TRBJ1-2; D is perhaps TRBD1 (6 bases). V shed 1 base and J shed 7 bases, with 10 bases lying between them. The germline gives CDR1 LGHDT, CDR2 YNNKEL (reference sequence). The CDR3 extends over 13 amino acids. CDR3 bases: TGTGCCAGCAGCCAAGGGGGGGCGGGTGGCTACACCTTC. Protein product: CASSQGGAGGYTF.